Listed below are T cell receptor beta chains from one sample, sequenced in a study of cytomegalovirus exposure and HLA in healthy donors. Sequencing used immunoSEQ multiplex PCR; TCRdb keeps in-frame clones, though not all of them. The sample records 150,000 to 200,000 clones, 75% to 80% being singletons. The sequencing input was PBMCs. All receptors come from a man aged 45-60 years in good health and CMV-seropositive. CDR3s include the opening cysteine and the closing phenylalanine or tryptophan. The order of the fields is V gene, CDR3 length, D gene, clone size, J gene, CDR3 protein, CDR3 DNA. A D gene is named only where the DNA matches it firmly. Size tells how often a clone was seen (once, few, many) or the class of an expanded clone, and some rows leave it out.

TRBV28	15	NA	few	TRBJ2-2	CASSLNLADTGELFF	TGTGCCAGCAGTTTAAACCTAGCCGACACCGGGGAGCTGTTTTTT
TRBV7-6	15	TRBD2	NA	TRBJ2-1	CASSSSGGFYNEQFF	TGTGCCAGCAGCTCTAGCGGGGGGTTCTACAATGAGCAGTTCTTC
TRBV20-1	11	NA	NA	TRBJ2-1	CSAPQGYEQFF	TGCAGTGCGCCCCAGGGTTATGAGCAGTTCTTC
TRBV9	16	TRBD2	once	TRBJ2-2	CASSVRDGGGTGELFF	TGTGCCAGCAGCGTAAGAGACGGCGGGGGCACCGGGGAGCTGTTTTTT
TRBV5-6	14	TRBD1	once	TRBJ1-2	CASNPDRGLFGYTF	TGTGCCAGCAACCCGGACAGGGGCCTATTTGGCTACACCTTC
TRBV4-1	16	NA	NA	TRBJ2-5	CASSQDRPHGQETQYF	TGCGCCAGCAGCCAAGATAGACCTCACGGGCAAGAGACCCAGTACTTC
TRBV7-9	13	TRBD1	few	TRBJ1-2	CASGQGAFYGYTF	TGTGCCAGTGGACAGGGGGCTTTCTATGGCTACACCTTC
TRBV18	16	NA	NA	TRBJ2-2	CASSPDRHANTGELFF	TGTGCCAGCTCACCGGACAGACATGCGAACACCGGGGAGCTGTTTTTT
TRBV5-4	15	NA	NA	TRBJ2-7	CASSLDRGASYEQYF	TGTGCCAGCAGCTTGGACCGGGGGGCCTCCTACGAGCAGTACTTC
TRBV7-2	17	NA	NA	TRBJ2-7	CASSLSARAYDAYEQYF	TGTGCCAGCAGCTTAAGTGCGCGGGCCTATGATGCCTACGAGCAGTACTTC
TRBV28	17	NA	NA	TRBJ1-5	CASSFFTLRSSNQPQHF	TGTGCCAGCAGTTTCTTCACTCTTAGATCTAGCAATCAGCCCCAGCATTTT
TRBV11-2	13	NA	NA	TRBJ2-3	CASSSGLTFTQYF	TGTGCCAGCAGCTCGGGACTTACTTTTACGCAGTATTTT
TRBV5-5	15	TRBD1	NA	TRBJ1-2	CASSPTPDRGYGYTF	TGTGCCAGCAGCCCTACCCCGGACAGGGGCTATGGCTACACCTTC
TRBV19	15	NA	few	TRBJ1-4	CASSIRLGGNEKLFF	TGTGCCAGTAGTATTCGCCTAGGGGGTAATGAAAAACTGTTTTTT
TRBV9	15	NA	NA	TRBJ1-2	CASSPLGRVENGYTF	TGTGCCAGCAGCCCCCTGGGGAGGGTGGAGAATGGCTACACCTTC
TRBV1	16	NA	NA	TRBJ2-3	CTSSQGTSGSTDTQYF	TGCACCAGCAGCCAAGGCACTAGCGGCAGCACAGATACGCAGTATTTT
TRBV10-3	16	NA	once	TRBJ1-2	CAISGSTSTGLEGYTF	TGTGCCATCAGTGGGTCTACATCTACAGGGCTCGAAGGGTACACCTTC
TRBV2	14	TRBD1	NA	TRBJ2-2	CASRLGQGAGELFF	TGTGCCAGCAGACTTGGACAGGGGGCCGGGGAGCTGTTTTTT
TRBV6-6	15	TRBD2	few	TRBJ2-2	CASRSGTSGPGELFF	TGTGCCAGCAGGTCCGGGACTAGCGGACCTGGGGAGCTGTTTTTT
TRBV28	15	TRBD1	few	TRBJ1-2	CASSLHVGTGGGYTF	TGTGCCAGCAGTTTACACGTAGGGACAGGGGGTGGCTACACCTTC